The 30 T cell receptor beta chains reported below all come from one sample, sequenced in a study of cytomegalovirus exposure and HLA in healthy donors (dated by TCRdb to the late 2010s). The library was obtained by the immunoSEQ multiplex PCR assay. For the multiplex PCR, a mixture combining 60 forward primers for TCR Vbeta segments and 13 reverse primers for TCR Jbeta segments was used. TCRdb re-hosts the immuneACCESS table, in-frame sequences only. Its copies lack some clones; in the studies checked, an unresolved V gene accounts for under half of them, and the cause for the rest is not known. The sample table contains some 110,000 clones; only one count was recorded for around a tenth of them. About 3% of the sample belongs to the ten largest clones. The sequenced material came from PBMCs. Every receptor here comes from a man under 40 in good health and CMV-seronegative.

There are a few counts of this clone. V and J are TRBV7-9 and TRBJ2-7, with D possibly being TRBD1 (5 bases). Trimming took off 6 bases at V and 1 base at J, with 16 bases between the two ends. Germline assignment: CDR1 SEHNR and CDR2 FQNEAQ (reference sequence). The CDR3 is 15 residues long. CDR3: CASSGADRSSYEQYF. For the CDR3, the DNA is TGTGCCAGCAGTGGGGCGGACCGATCATCCTACGAGCAGTACTTC.

V and J are TRBV9 and TRBJ1-2; D is ambiguous. V shed 4 bases and J shed 4 bases, with 14 bases lying between them. Germline assignment: CDR1 SGDLS and CDR2 YYNGEE. The CDR3 is made up of 14 amino acids. CDR3 region: CASSPSETSYGYTF. The DNA of the CDR3 is TGTGCCAGCAGCCCCTCCGAGACAAGCTATGGCTACACCTTC.

This clone was seen only a few times. The chain links TRBV6-5 to TRBJ2-7; D ambiguous. The CDR3 extends over 14 amino acids. V was shortened by 0 bases and J by 3 bases, with 9 bases between the two germline ends. Germline CDR1 is MNHEY and CDR2 is SVGAGI. The CDR3 DNA reads as TGTGCCAGCAGTTACTCGATGGCAGGCTACGAGCAGTACTTC. It codes for CASSYSMAGYEQYF.

V usage is TRBV7-2 and J usage is TRBJ1-1; 8 bases map to TRBD1. This CDR3 has 13 residues. V lost 5 bases to trimming and J lost 7 bases; unmatched junction nucleotides: 6. Germline loops: CDR1 SGHTA, CDR2 FQGNSA. The CDR3 here is CASSQQGGGEAFF. CDR3 DNA sequence: TGTGCCAGCAGCCAACAGGGGGGAGGTGAAGCTTTCTTT.

A few counts support this clone. The rearrangement joins TRBV5-1 to TRBJ1-5; 7 nucleotides line up with TRBD1. Germline V lookup: CDR1 SGHRS, CDR2 YFSETQ. The CDR3 sequence is 17 residues long. Trimming removed 4 bases from V and 0 bases from J; junction bases left unmatched: 10. The CDR3 bases are TGCGCCAGCAGCGCCCTAGACAGGGCATATAGCAATCAGCCCCAGCATTTT. Its translation: CASSALDRAYSNQPQHF.

This clone was observed a handful of times. The chain has TRBV7-2 and TRBJ2-7; D ambiguous. The CDR3 totals 12 residues. CDR1 is SGHTA, CDR2 FQGNSA, per germline. Trimming took off 5 bases at V and 0 bases at J, with 5 bases between the two ends. CDR3 in amino acids: CASSLSSYEQYF. For the CDR3, the DNA is TGTGCCAGCAGCCTCAGCTCCTACGAGCAGTACTTC.

This clone was detected a few times. The rearrangement uses TRBV6-1 and TRBJ2-7, with 7 nucleotides matching TRBD1. The germline V gene encodes CDR1 MNHNS and CDR2 SASEGT. CDR3 length: 15 residues. V lost 5 bases, J lost 7 bases, and 14 bases stayed unmatched. CDR3 residues: CASSKTGPAIGEQYF. The CDR3 DNA is TGTGCCAGCAGTAAGACAGGGCCAGCTATAGGGGAGCAGTACTTC.

The chain is built from TRBV28 and TRBJ2-3, with D possibly matching TRBD1 (6 bases). V was cut by 5 bases and J by 4 bases, with 10 bases left in between. The CDR3 runs to 13 residues. Germline values: CDR1 MDHEN, CDR2 SYDVKM. DNA for the CDR3: TGTGCCAGCAGTAGAAGGGGGTCAGATACGCAGTATTTT. The encoded protein is CASSRRGSDTQYF.

This chain links TRBV7-2 with TRBJ2-1, with 8 bases fitting TRBD2. Germline V gene sequence: CDR1 SGHTA, CDR2 FQGNSA. The CDR3 runs to 16 residues. The junction had 5 bases not matched to a gene; V was cut back by 1 base and J by 3 bases. The CDR3 nucleotides are TGTGCCAGCAGCTTAGACGGGGGGGCCAACTACAATGAGCAGTTCTTC. Protein sequence: CASSLDGGANYNEQFF.

This clone was seen more than once but under ten times. The chain combines TRBV30 with TRBJ2-5, with 8 bases matching TRBD1. Germline V gene sequence: CDR1 GTSNPN, CDR2 SVGIG (reference sequence). J was trimmed by 2 bases and V by 3 bases; bases with no gene match: 5. The CDR3 spans 14 residues. The CDR3 DNA follows: TGTGCCTGGAGAAAGACAGGGGCACAAGAGACCCAGTACTTC. Residues: CAWRKTGAQETQYF.

This clone appeared a few times. The chain recombines TRBV13 with TRBJ2-3; a weak D match, TRBD2 (5 bases). CDR1 is PRHDT, CDR2 FYEKMQ, per germline (reference sequence). V lost 7 bases, J lost 5 bases, and 7 bases lay in between. CDR3 length equals 11 residues. The CDR3 DNA reads as TGTGCCAGCACAGCGGAAGATACGCAGTATTTT. It codes for CASTAEDTQYF. Complete variable domain (other parts from reference TRBV13 and TRBJ2-3): AAGVIQSPRHLIKEKRETATLKCYPIPRHDTVYWYQQGPGQDPQFLISFYEKMQSDKGSIPDRFSAQQFSDYHSELNMSSLELGDSALYFCASTAEDTQYFGPGTRLTVL.

The J gene is TRBJ2-1, the V gene TRBV6-1; 7 bases align to TRBD1. CDR1 is MNHNS, CDR2 SASEGT, per germline. Germline trimming cut 4 bases from V and 10 bases from J; bases unmatched to any gene: 7. The CDR3 extends over 13 amino acids. The CDR3 reads CASSALTGREQFF. In DNA, the CDR3 is TGTGCCAGCAGTGCACTGACAGGGCGGGAGCAGTTCTTC.

The CDR3 is CASSRLAGTDTQYF. DNA of the CDR3: TGTGCCAGCTCCCGACTAGCGGGCACAGATACGCAGTATTTT. V and J are TRBV18 and TRBJ2-3; 9 bases match TRBD2. The V segment lost 6 bases and the J segment 1 base; nucleotides outside the gene matches: 2. The CDR3 length is 14 residues. Germline assignment: CDR1 KGHSH and CDR2 LQKENI. The variable domain in full, with the rest retrieved from reference TRBV18 and TRBJ2-3, is NAGVMQNPRHLVRRRGQEARLRCSPMKGHSHVYWYRQLPEEGLKFMVYLQKENIIDESGMPKERFSAEFPKEGPSILRIQQVVRGDSAAYFCASSRLAGTDTQYFGPGTRLTVL.

The chain combines TRBV5-6 with TRBJ1-6; 8 nucleotides match TRBD1. The CDR3 extends over 16 amino acids. Per the germline V gene, CDR1 is SGHDT and CDR2 is YYEEEE. Trimming took 1 base from V and 9 from J; bases not matched to a gene: 9. CDR3 nucleotide sequence: TGTGCCAGCAGCTTGTACGACAGGGGAAGGGGTTCACCCCTCCACTTT. Encoded protein: CASSLYDRGRGSPLHF.

This clone appeared a few times. The chain uses TRBV4-3 and TRBJ1-1; D is unclear. This CDR3 is built from 13 residues. CDR1 and CDR2 from the germline V gene are LGHNA and YSLEER. Trimming removed 3 bases at V and 3 bases at J, with 8 bases between. CDR3 sequence reads: CASSQSRDTEAFF. The DNA for the CDR3 is TGCGCCAGCAGCCAGTCTCGGGACACTGAAGCTTTCTTT.

V and J are TRBV7-9 and TRBJ1-2; D gene ambiguous. Germline-derived CDR1 and CDR2 are SEHNR and FQNEAQ (reference sequence). V gave up 2 bases and J gave up 8 bases, with 15 bases separating them. The CDR3 runs to 14 residues. For the CDR3, the DNA is TGTGCCAGCAGCTTACTGGAGACCTATAGGGGCTACACCTTC. Its translation: CASSLLETYRGYTF. Looking up the rest from reference TRBV7-9 and TRBJ1-2 gives the full variable domain: DTGVSQNPRHKITKRGQNVTFRCDPISEHNRLYWYRQTLGQGPEFLTYFQNEAQLEKSRLLSDRFSAERPKGSFSTLEIQRTEQGDSAMYLCASSLLETYRGYTFGSGTRLTVV.

This clone was counted only a few times. The same CDR3 is also encoded by other DNA sequences in this sample. The chain carries TRBV12-5 and TRBJ2-7, with 9 bases identical to TRBD2. This CDR3 is 18 amino acids long. Per the germline V gene, CDR1 is LGHNT and CDR2 is FRNRAP. V shed 6 bases, J shed 1 base, and the junction held 16 bases outside the gene matches. CDR3 sequence reads: CASGRDLGLAGISYEQYF. For the CDR3, the DNA is TGTGCTAGTGGCCGTGATTTGGGGCTAGCGGGGATATCCTACGAGCAGTACTTC.

This clone occurred a few times. This chain connects TRBV5-1 to TRBJ1-5; D call uncertain. Germline-derived CDR1 and CDR2 are SGHRS and YFSETQ. The ends were cut back, 0 bases at V and 4 bases at J, with 5 bases in the middle. This CDR3 has 13 amino acids. The CDR3 region is CASSLDGNQPQHF. The DNA for the CDR3 is TGCGCCAGCAGCTTGGACGGGAATCAGCCCCAGCATTTT. The entire variable domain, with the rest obtained from reference TRBV5-1 and TRBJ1-5, is as follows: KAGVTQTPRYLIKTRGQQVTLSCSPISGHRSVSWYQQTPGQGLQFLFEYFSETQRNKGNFPGRFSGRQFSNSRSEMNVSTLELGDSALYLCASSLDGNQPQHFGDGTRLSIL.

The gene calls are TRBV7-9 and TRBJ1-3; unclear D gene. Germline lookup yields CDR1 SEHNR and CDR2 FQNEAQ (reference sequence). This CDR3 contains 14 residues. V lost 2 bases and J 0 bases, leaving 5 bases between the germline ends. CDR3 sequence: CASSLTSSGNTIYF. DNA of the CDR3: TGTGCCAGCAGCTTAACGAGCTCTGGAAACACCATATATTTT.

V gene TRBV5-1 combines with J gene TRBJ2-7; no reliable D call. V was clipped by 0 bases and J by 2 bases, with 3 bases between them. The germline V gene encodes CDR1 SGHRS and CDR2 YFSETQ. This CDR3 region has 12 residues. The CDR3 sequence: CASSLGAYEQYF. Written as DNA, the CDR3 is TGCGCCAGCAGCTTGGGCGCCTACGAGCAGTACTTC.

The chain carries TRBV19 and TRBJ1-1; 8 bases fit TRBD1. V was pared by 5 bases and J by 0 bases, with 2 bases of the junction left unmatched. The CDR3 sequence is 14 residues long. Germline V gives CDR1 LNHDA, CDR2 SQIVND (reference sequence). This CDR3 is CASSVGQVNTEAFF. The CDR3 DNA sequence: TGTGCCAGTAGTGTGGGACAGGTGAACACTGAAGCTTTCTTT.

This clone has a handful of counts. The chain is built from TRBV27 and TRBJ2-1, with 10 bases matching TRBD1. Germline V CDR1 and CDR2: MNHEY, SMNVEV (reference sequence). After removal of 7 bases from V and 3 bases from J, the junction contained 9 bases not matched to a gene. The CDR3 has 16 residues. CDR3 bases: TGTGCCAGCACTACTTCCGGGACAGGGGACTACAATGAGCAGTTCTTC. Its protein is CASTTSGTGDYNEQFF.

This chain joins TRBV19 and TRBJ2-1; 8 bases line up with TRBD1. V dropped 5 bases and J dropped 3; count of bases not matched to a gene: 6. Germline loops: CDR1 LNHDA, CDR2 SQIVND (reference sequence). The CDR3 length is 15 residues. CDR3 coding DNA: TGTGCCAGTAGTCTAGGACAGGGTCTCTACAATGAGCAGTTCTTC. This encodes CASSLGQGLYNEQFF.

Only a few counts were recorded for this clone. V is TRBV10-3 and J is TRBJ2-7; 14 bases agree with TRBD2. The V gene's germline CDR1 is ENHRY and CDR2 SYGVKD. The CDR3 is 16 amino acids. With V trimmed by 3 bases and J by 7 bases, 8 bases remained unmatched. The CDR3 coding sequence is TGTGCCATCAGTGACCCTGGGACTAGCGGGAGTGGTGAGCAGTACTTC. Translating gives CAISDPGTSGSGEQYF.

CDR3 residues: CATRQSSTDTQYF. The CDR3, as DNA: TGTGCCACTCGACAGAGTAGCACAGATACGCAGTATTTT. The V gene is TRBV14, the J gene TRBJ2-3, with a weak D call TRBD1 (5 bases). The CDR3 length is 13 residues. Germline lookup yields CDR1 SGHDN and CDR2 FVKESK. Trimming left V 10 bases short and J 0 bases short, with 11 bases between. The entire variable domain, with the rest obtained from reference TRBV14 and TRBJ2-3, is as follows: EAGVTQFPSHSVIEKGQTVTLRCDPISGHDNLYWYRRVMGKEIKFLLHFVKESKQDESGMPNNRFLAERTGGTYSTLKVQPAELEDSGVYFCATRQSSTDTQYFGPGTRLTVL.

The sample holds a few counts of this clone. The rearrangement joins TRBV5-4 to TRBJ1-2, with TRBD1 as a possible D gene (6 bases). The CDR3 runs to 14 residues. Germline V CDR1 and CDR2: SGHNT, YYREEE (reference sequence). The germline V and J ends were trimmed by 4 bases and 5 bases, with 15 bases remaining between them. For the CDR3, the DNA is TGTGCCAGCAGCGGCAGGGGTTTTTCGTATGGCTACACCTTC. Its protein product is CASSGRGFSYGYTF.

This rearrangement joins TRBV25-1 to TRBJ2-7; D not certain. The length of the CDR3 is 11 residues. V lost 6 bases to trimming and J lost 2 bases, with 5 bases between them. Germline assignment: CDR1 MGHDK and CDR2 SYGVNS. This CDR3 is CASSTTYEQYF. In DNA, the CDR3 is TGTGCCAGCAGCACTACCTACGAGCAGTACTTC.

This clone turned up a few times. V usage is TRBV19 and J usage is TRBJ1-1; a possible D gene is TRBD1 (6 bases). The CDR3 contains 14 residues. The germline gives CDR1 LNHDA, CDR2 SQIVND (reference sequence). V dropped 7 bases and J dropped 0 bases, with 12 bases sitting between them. The CDR3 reads CASTRGHLNTEAFF. The DNA for the CDR3 is TGTGCCAGTACCCGGGGACATTTGAACACTGAAGCTTTCTTT.

The genes are TRBV10-3 and TRBJ2-3, with 12 bases fitting TRBD2. The germline V gene has CDR1 ENHRY and CDR2 SYGVKD. The V gene end was trimmed by 2 bases and the J gene end by 5 bases; junction bases not matched to a gene: 8. This CDR3 is built from 17 residues. The CDR3 coding sequence is TGTGCCATCAGTGAGCCGACTAGCGGGGGCTCAGGAGATACGCAGTATTTT. This codes for CAISEPTSGGSGDTQYF.

This clone was seen only a few times. The chain joins TRBV18 to TRBJ2-1; 12 bases map to TRBD2. The germline CDR1 and CDR2 sequences are KGHSH and LQKENI. The trim removed 3 bases at V and 5 bases at J, leaving 5 bases unmatched. The length of the CDR3 is 16 residues. The DNA of the CDR3 is TGTGCCAGCTCACCCAATCTAGCGGGAGGGCACAATGAGCAGTTCTTC. Encoded protein: CASSPNLAGGHNEQFF.